This T cell receptor beta chain was sequenced during a study of cytomegalovirus exposure and HLA in healthy donors. This clone has more than one count but fewer than ten. In the PCR, 60 Vbeta and 13 Jbeta primers were used. Generated by immunoSEQ multiplex PCR, the TCRdb table keeps only in-frame clones and is missing some. The sample carries under 300,000 clones, approximately 80% recorded once. CDR3 size: 16 residues. Germline loops: CDR1 SGHDN, CDR2 FVKESK. V was cut by 5 bases and J by 3 bases, with 18 bases left in between. Sequencing was performed on PBMCs. The sequence came from a woman in her sixties or seventies in good health and CMV-seropositive. The J gene is TRBJ2-3, the V gene TRBV14, with D perhaps TRBD1 (6 bases). The CDR3 DNA is TGTGCCAGCAGCGCCGGGTGGGGGCGGAGGACAGATACGCAGTATTTT. It encodes CASSAGWGRRTDTQYF.